There are many counts of the clone carrying this T cell receptor beta chain. Time point indicated: healthy volunteer bleed at 2 weeks. The starting material, unfractionated whole blood, was used for total RNA extraction. This specimen belongs to a study of human T cells and chemical hapten exposure. V was clipped by 3 bases and J by 4 bases; unmatched bases: 7. Germline CDR1 and CDR2: SGHRS and YFSETQ. The CDR3 has 15 residues. TCRdb analysed the RACE reads with MiXCR anew, one entry per CDR3 protein. In the table there are 35,000 to 50,000 distinct CDR3 sequences, about 3.9% of which are singletons. The source is a female donor in good health. Some clones in this sample may be carry-over from other donors' samples. The chain is built from TRBV5-1 and TRBJ1-5, with 7 bases lining up with TRBD1. The sample taken for sequencing was whole blood. The CDR3 reads CASSSGDRLNQPQHF. For the CDR3, the DNA is TGCGCCAGCAGCTCAGGGGACAGACTTAATCAGCCCCAGCATTTT.